These 21 T cell receptor beta chains were all obtained from the same sample, sequenced in a study of neurological immune-mediated disorders. TCRdb re-derived calls from the 5' RACE reads in MiXCR, one entry per CDR3 protein. This sample has about 59,000 distinct CDR3 sequences, with around 3.6% found just once. The sequencing input was PBMCs. The receptors stem from a woman aged 25 to 39 with multiple sclerosis.

To note about this clonotype: Being one base from a much bigger clone, this may be a read error. The rearrangement links TRBV12-3 or TRBV12-4 to TRBJ1-5; D uncertain. CDR3 length: 13 amino acids. The CDR3 loop is CASSSYGDQPQNF. Written as DNA, the CDR3 is TGTGCCAGCAGTTCCTATGGCGATCAGCCCCAGAATTTT.

The V and J genes are TRBV19 and TRBJ2-1, with unresolved D. This CDR3 has 16 residues. Germline CDR1 LNHDA, CDR2 SQIVND (reference sequence). V was clipped by 3 bases and J by 0 bases, with 12 bases between them. CDR3 nucleotides: TGTGCCAGTAGTATCCCCCCTTCGCGCTCCTACAATGAGCAGTTCTTC. Protein sequence: CASSIPPSRSYNEQFF. Drawing the rest from reference TRBV19 and TRBJ2-1, the complete variable domain is DGGITQSPKYLFRKEGQNVTLSCEQNLNHDAMYWYRQDPGQGLRLIYYSQIVNDFQKGDIAEGYSVSREKKESFPLTVTSAQKNPTAFYLCASSIPPSRSYNEQFFGPGTRLTVL.

This clonotype was seen a few times. Relative to the germline gene, one junction end is altered; a read error may explain this. This chain's CDR3 is CASSPRGKWGKTIYF. CDR3 in DNA: TGTGCCAGCAGTCCCAGGGGCAAATGGGGAAAAACCATATATTTT. This chain connects TRBV27 to TRBJ1-3; D may be TRBD1 (6 bases). CDR1 is MNHEY and CDR2 is SMNVEV in the germline V gene (reference sequence). This CDR3 has 15 amino acids.

This clonotype was recorded many times. The chain employs TRBV4-2 and TRBJ2-1, with a possible D match to TRBD2 (5 bases). The CDR3 consists of 15 residues. In germline, CDR1 is LGHNA, CDR2 YNFKEQ. V was clipped by 2 bases and J by 5 bases, with 13 bases between them. The CDR3 region is CASSQSWSGDNEQFF. The CDR3, as DNA: TGTGCCAGCAGCCAAAGCTGGAGCGGCGACAATGAGCAGTTCTTC.

This clonotype was seen many times. The chain combines TRBV10-3 with TRBJ1-1; no clear D. Trimming left V 1 base short and J 3 bases short, with 6 bases between. The CDR3 is 13 residues long. The germline V gene has CDR1 ENHRY and CDR2 SYGVKD. DNA for the CDR3: TGTGCCATCAGTGAGTTCCGGGACACTGAAGCTTTCTTT. It encodes CAISEFRDTEAFF.

This clonotype has a count of ten or more. The J gene is TRBJ1-2, the V gene TRBV6-5, with a possible D match to TRBD1 (6 bases). The CDR3 is 15 amino acids. Germline CDR1 reads MNHEY; CDR2 reads SVGAGI. V dropped 5 bases and J dropped 2 bases, with 15 bases sitting between them. The CDR3 DNA reads TGTGCCAGCAGTCCACAAAGACAGGCAAACTATGGCTACACCTTC. Protein sequence: CASSPQRQANYGYTF.

This clonotype was seen at least ten times. The genes are TRBV12-3 or TRBV12-4 and TRBJ2-5; a weak D match, TRBD1 (5 bases). The CDR3 contains 14 residues. V lost 5 bases and J lost 2, with 12 bases in between. CDR3 sequence: CASSPDTNQETQYF. DNA of the CDR3: TGTGCCAGCAGTCCGGACACAAATCAAGAGACCCAGTACTTC.

Many counts were recorded for this clonotype. The chain couples TRBV7-3 to TRBJ1-1; unclear D gene. The CDR3 is made up of 14 amino acids. V lost 5 bases to trimming and J lost 2 bases, with 12 bases between them. CDR1 and CDR2 (germline): SGHTA, FQGTGA. CDR3 nucleotides: TGTGCCAGCAGCCCAGGACCTGGTAACACTGAAGCTTTCTTT. Its translation is CASSPGPGNTEAFF.

This clonotype was recorded many times. J is TRBJ2-1 and V is TRBV11-2; D is unclear. With 6 bases removed from V and 4 bases from J, the gap between germline ends came to 28 bases. The CDR3 loop spans 19 amino acids. Germline V CDR1 and CDR2: SGHAT, FQNNGV. The CDR3 here is CASRFSIGIPSAVYNEQFF. Written as DNA, the CDR3 is TGTGCCAGCAGATTTAGTATAGGGATCCCATCAGCCGTTTACAATGAGCAGTTCTTC.

The sample holds many counts of this clonotype. V is TRBV20-1 and J is TRBJ2-3, with TRBD2 matching over 8 bases. The germline V gene has CDR1 DFQATT and CDR2 SNEGSKA (reference sequence). After removal of 6 bases from V and 2 bases from J, the junction contained 16 bases not matched to a gene. There are 17 residues in the CDR3. Here the CDR3 reads CSAVSGSPFIYTDTQYF. CDR3 coding DNA: TGCAGTGCCGTCAGCGGGAGCCCATTTATTTACACAGATACGCAGTATTTT.

This clonotype was counted ten times or more. V gene TRBV29-1 combines with J gene TRBJ2-1; perhaps TRBD2 as D (5 bases). Germline V CDR1 and CDR2: SQVTM, ANQGSEA. The CDR3 runs to 14 residues. V shed 4 bases and J shed 1 base, with 11 bases lying between them. The CDR3 DNA is TGCAGCGTTGTACGCGGGTTTTCCTACAATGAGCAGTTCTTC. Its protein is CSVVRGFSYNEQFF.

About this clonotype: In this CDR3 the conserved last residue, phenylalanine or tryptophan, is missing, so a read error is likely. The V call is TRBV20-1, the J call TRBJ2-7; D possibly corresponds to TRBD1 (5 bases). The CDR3 consists of 13 residues. Trimming took off 4 bases at V and 3 bases at J, with 13 bases between the two ends. Germline CDR1 reads DFQATT; CDR2 reads SNEGSKA (reference sequence). CDR3 residues: CSAILTERYEQYN. The CDR3 coding sequence is TGCAGTGCTATATTGACAGAACGCTACGAGCAGTACAAC.

This clonotype was picked up many times. This sequence joins TRBV27 and TRBJ2-4, with a weak D call TRBD1 (6 bases). Between the trimmed V and J ends, which lost 6 bases and 1 base, there was a span of 13 bases. Germline loops: CDR1 MNHEY, CDR2 SMNVEV (reference sequence). CDR3 length: 15 residues. CDR3 coding DNA: TGTGCCAGCAGCGATACAGGGTTGGCCAAAAACATTCAGTACTTC. Amino acid sequence: CASSDTGLAKNIQYF.

This clonotype was detected many times. The rearrangement links TRBV6-6 to TRBJ2-7; 8 bases map to TRBD2. The trim removed 6 bases at V and 5 bases at J, leaving 12 bases unmatched. Germline V CDR1 and CDR2: MNHNY, SVGAGI (reference sequence). This CDR3 is 15 amino acids long. The CDR3: CASSPNVAGRNEQYF. For the CDR3, the DNA is TGTGCCAGCAGCCCTAACGTAGCGGGGAGAAACGAGCAGTACTTC.

This clonotype occurred a few times. The V and J genes are TRBV18 and TRBJ2-5, with 9 bases that match TRBD1. The length of the CDR3 is 15 residues. Germline CDR1 and CDR2: KGHSH and LQKENI. The V gene end was trimmed by 2 bases and the J gene end by 4 bases; junction bases not matched to a gene: 5. CDR3 in DNA: TGTGCCAGCTCACCAAGGGACAGGGTACGAGAGACCCAGTACTTC. Translation: CASSPRDRVRETQYF.

This clonotype was seen at least ten times. The genes are TRBV5-1 and TRBJ2-3; D possibly matches TRBD1 or TRBD2 (5 bases each). From germline, CDR1 is SGHRS and CDR2 YFSETQ. V was pared by 5 bases and J by 6 bases, with 19 bases between. The CDR3 totals 15 residues. Here the CDR3 reads CASRSSRAEGDTQYF. The CDR3 DNA sequence: TGCGCCAGCAGGTCTTCGCGGGCTGAGGGGGATACGCAGTATTTT.

This clonotype was seen once. The chain combines TRBV7-2 with TRBJ2-2, with TRBD2 matching 10 bases. The CDR3 is 16 residues long. V was pared by 2 bases and J by 7 bases, with 7 bases of the junction left unmatched. Germline lookup yields CDR1 SGHTA and CDR2 FQGNSA. The CDR3, as DNA: TGTGCCAGCAGCTTAACTAGCGGGATGGCAGACGGGGAGCTGTTTTTT. Protein product: CASSLTSGMADGELFF.

The gene calls are TRBV6-5 and TRBJ2-3, with 9 positions matching TRBD2. Germline CDR1 reads MNHEY; CDR2 reads SVGAGI. CDR3 length: 18 residues. The V gene end was trimmed by 0 bases and the J gene end by 2 bases; junction bases not matched to a gene: 9. This CDR3 is CASSYSPGAGGITDTQYF. The CDR3 DNA sequence: TGTGCCAGCAGTTACTCCCCGGGTGCGGGGGGGATCACAGATACGCAGTATTTT.

On this clonotype: A much larger clone differs by one base, so this may be a read error. The rearrangement joins TRBV3-1 to TRBJ2-5; 12 positions agree with TRBD2. In germline, CDR1 is LGHDT, CDR2 YNNKEL (reference sequence). The CDR3 is 16 amino acids. Trimming removed 4 bases from V and 2 bases from J; junction bases left unmatched: 5. The CDR3 sequence: CASSRRTSGTQETQYF. The CDR3 DNA is TGTGCCAGCAGCCGCCGGACTAGCGGGACACAAGAGACCCAGTACTTC.

This clonotype was observed many times. The chain links TRBV4-1 to TRBJ2-1, with 9 bases lining up with TRBD2. J lost 8 bases, V lost 2 bases, and 10 bases had no gene match. Germline CDR1 and CDR2: MGHRA and YSYEKL. The CDR3 contains 16 residues. This CDR3 is CASSQTGTSSTYEQFF. The CDR3 coding sequence is TGCGCCAGCAGCCAAACCGGGACTAGCAGTACGTATGAGCAGTTCTTC.

Ten or more counts support this clonotype. The V gene is TRBV20-1, the J gene TRBJ2-3; no definite D call. V was clipped by 3 bases and J by 9 bases, with 19 bases between them. Looked up from germline, CDR1 is DFQATT and CDR2 is SNEGSKA (reference sequence). The CDR3 contains 14 residues. The CDR3 here is CSASVLTQTRTQYF. CDR3 nucleotides: TGCAGTGCTAGTGTGCTCACCCAGACGAGGACGCAGTATTTT.